This TCR beta chain was sequenced in a study of Ad26.COV2.S vaccination and SARS-CoV-2 variants. Findings of the study overall: The TCR breadth and depth analyses may have produced an underestimate of total T cell responses.

In regard to this clone: The target antigen is unknown.

Regarding treatment: roughly 20 received Ad26.COV2.S at low or high dose, single or two shots; 5 received placebo; per-sample allocation not given. Sampling was done on day 63 after the first vaccine or placebo injection. Boston supplied an adult donor aged 18-55 years. Germline V gene sequence: CDR1 MRHNA, CDR2 SNTAGT. V was pared by 5 bases and J by 6 bases, with 25 bases between. The CDR3 spans 17 residues. Some clones are missing from TCRdb's copy, which holds only in-frame ones; the method was immunoSEQ multiplex PCR. The repertoire has roughly 320,000 clones, around four fifths of them found once; the top ten carry 2.1%.

The chain links TRBV6-4 to TRBJ1-1; D uncertain. This TCR came from a person aged 18-65 years who received the Ad26.COV2.S COVID-19 vaccine or a placebo. Sequenced here: peripheral blood, sampled in a trial of Ad26.COV2.S vaccine versus placebo. This CDR3 is CASSSSGGNWNMAEAFF. The CDR3 region has the DNA TGTGCCAGCAGTTCATCTGGAGGGAACTGGAACATGGCTGAAGCTTTCTTT.